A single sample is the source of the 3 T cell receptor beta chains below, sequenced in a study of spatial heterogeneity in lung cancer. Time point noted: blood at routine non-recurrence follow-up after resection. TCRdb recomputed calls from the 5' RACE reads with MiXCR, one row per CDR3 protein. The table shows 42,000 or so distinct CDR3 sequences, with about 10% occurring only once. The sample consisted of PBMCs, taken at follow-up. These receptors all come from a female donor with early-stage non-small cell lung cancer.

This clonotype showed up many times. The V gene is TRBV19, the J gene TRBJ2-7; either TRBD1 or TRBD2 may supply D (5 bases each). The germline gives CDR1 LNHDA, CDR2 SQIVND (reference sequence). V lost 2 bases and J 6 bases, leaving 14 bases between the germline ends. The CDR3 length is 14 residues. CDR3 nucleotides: TGTGCCAGTAGTATAAGTGGGGGTTCAGGCGAGCAGTACTTC. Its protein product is CASSISGGSGEQYF.

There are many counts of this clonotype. CDR3 sequence reads: CASILGLPGGDTQYF. CDR3 sequence (DNA): TGTGCCAGCATACTTGGACTCCCCGGAGGAGATACGCAGTATTTT. The rearrangement joins TRBV2 to TRBJ2-3; tentatively, D is TRBD2 (5 bases). Germline V gene sequence: CDR1 SNHLY, CDR2 FYNNEI. Deletions cut 7 bases from V and 5 bases from J, with 19 bases between. The CDR3 length is 15 residues.

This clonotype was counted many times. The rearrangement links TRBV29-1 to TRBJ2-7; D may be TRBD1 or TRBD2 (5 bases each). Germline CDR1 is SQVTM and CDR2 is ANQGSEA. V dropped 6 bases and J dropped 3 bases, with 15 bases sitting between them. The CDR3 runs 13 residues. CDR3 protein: CSVRGGGRYEQYF. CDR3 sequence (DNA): TGCAGCGTGAGGGGCGGCGGCCGCTACGAGCAGTACTTC.